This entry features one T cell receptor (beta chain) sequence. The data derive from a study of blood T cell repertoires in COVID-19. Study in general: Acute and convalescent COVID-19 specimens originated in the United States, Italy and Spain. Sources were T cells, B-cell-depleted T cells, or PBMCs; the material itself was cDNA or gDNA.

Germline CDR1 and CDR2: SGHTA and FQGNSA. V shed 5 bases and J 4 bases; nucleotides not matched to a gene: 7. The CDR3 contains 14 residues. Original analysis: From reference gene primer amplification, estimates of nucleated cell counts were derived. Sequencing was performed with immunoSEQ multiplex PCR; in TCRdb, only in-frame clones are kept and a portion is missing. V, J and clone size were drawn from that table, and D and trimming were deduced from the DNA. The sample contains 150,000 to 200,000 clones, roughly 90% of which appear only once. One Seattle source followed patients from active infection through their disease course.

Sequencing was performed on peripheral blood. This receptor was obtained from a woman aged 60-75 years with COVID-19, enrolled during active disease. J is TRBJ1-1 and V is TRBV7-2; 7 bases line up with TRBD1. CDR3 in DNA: TGTGCCAGCAGCGTTCCAACAGGGGTCACTGAAGCTTTCTTT. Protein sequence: CASSVPTGVTEAFF.